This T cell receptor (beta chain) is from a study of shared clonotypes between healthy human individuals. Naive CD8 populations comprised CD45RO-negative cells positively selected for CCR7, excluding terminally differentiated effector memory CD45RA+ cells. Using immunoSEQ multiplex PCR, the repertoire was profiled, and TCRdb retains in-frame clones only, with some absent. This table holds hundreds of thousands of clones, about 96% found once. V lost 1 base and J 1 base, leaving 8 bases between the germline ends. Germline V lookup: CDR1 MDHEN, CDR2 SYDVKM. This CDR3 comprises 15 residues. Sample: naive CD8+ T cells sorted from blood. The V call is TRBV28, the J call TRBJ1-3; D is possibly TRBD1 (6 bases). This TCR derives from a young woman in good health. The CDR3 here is CASSLYTGSGNTIYF. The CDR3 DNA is TGTGCCAGCAGTTTATATACAGGGTCTGGAAACACCATATATTTT.